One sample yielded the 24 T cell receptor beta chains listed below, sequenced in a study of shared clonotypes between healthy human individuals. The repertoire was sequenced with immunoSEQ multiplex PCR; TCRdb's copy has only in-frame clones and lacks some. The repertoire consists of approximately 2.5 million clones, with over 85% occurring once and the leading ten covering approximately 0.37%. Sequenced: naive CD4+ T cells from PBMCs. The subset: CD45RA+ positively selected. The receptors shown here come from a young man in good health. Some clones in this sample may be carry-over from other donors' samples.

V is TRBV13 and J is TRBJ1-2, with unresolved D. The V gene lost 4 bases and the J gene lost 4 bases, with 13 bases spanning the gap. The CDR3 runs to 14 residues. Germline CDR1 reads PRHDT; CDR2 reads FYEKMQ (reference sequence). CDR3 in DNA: TGTGCCAGCAGCTCCCTGGGCGCGATCTATGGCTACACCTTC. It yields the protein CASSSLGAIYGYTF.

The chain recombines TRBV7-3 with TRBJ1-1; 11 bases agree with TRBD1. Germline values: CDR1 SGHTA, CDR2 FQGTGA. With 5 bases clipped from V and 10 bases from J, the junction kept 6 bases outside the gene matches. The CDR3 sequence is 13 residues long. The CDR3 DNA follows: TGTGCCAGCAGCCCGCAAGGGACAGGGGGAGCTTTCTTT. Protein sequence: CASSPQGTGGAFF. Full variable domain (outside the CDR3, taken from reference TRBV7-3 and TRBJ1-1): GAGVSQTPSNKVTEKGKYVELRCDPISGHTALYWYRQSLGQGPEFLIYFQGTGAADDSGLPNDRFFAVRPEGSVSTLKIQRTERGDSAVYLCASSPQGTGGAFFGQGTRLTVV.

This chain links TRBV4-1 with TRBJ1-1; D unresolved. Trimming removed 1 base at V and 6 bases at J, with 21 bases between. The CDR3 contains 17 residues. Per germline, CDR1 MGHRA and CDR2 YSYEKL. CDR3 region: CASSQVVRTARWPEAFF. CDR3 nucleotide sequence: TGCGCCAGCAGCCAAGTGGTCAGAACGGCTCGCTGGCCTGAAGCTTTCTTT.

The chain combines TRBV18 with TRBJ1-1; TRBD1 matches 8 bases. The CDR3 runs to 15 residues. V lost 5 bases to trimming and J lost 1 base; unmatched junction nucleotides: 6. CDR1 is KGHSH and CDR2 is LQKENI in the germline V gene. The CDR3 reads CASSAIQGGNTEAFF. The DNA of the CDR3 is TGTGCCAGCTCAGCGATACAGGGGGGGAACACTGAAGCTTTCTTT.

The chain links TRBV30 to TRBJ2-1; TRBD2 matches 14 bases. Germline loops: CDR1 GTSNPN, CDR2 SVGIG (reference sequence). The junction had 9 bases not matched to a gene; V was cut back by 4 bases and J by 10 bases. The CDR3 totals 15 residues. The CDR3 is CAWKWETSGRGEQFF. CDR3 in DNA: TGTGCCTGGAAGTGGGAGACTAGCGGGAGGGGAGAGCAGTTCTTC. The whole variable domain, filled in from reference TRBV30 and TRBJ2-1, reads SQTIHQWPATLVQPVGSPLSLECTVEGTSNPNLYWYRQAAGRGLQLLFYSVGIGQISSEVPQNLSASRPQDRQFILSSKKLLLSDSGFYLCAWKWETSGRGEQFFGPGTRLTVL.

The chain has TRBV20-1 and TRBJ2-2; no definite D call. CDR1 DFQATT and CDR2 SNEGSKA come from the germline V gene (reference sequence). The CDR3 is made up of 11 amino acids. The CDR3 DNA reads TGCAGCGGTCAAGGGCCCGGGGAGCTGTTTTTT. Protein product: CSGQGPGELFF.

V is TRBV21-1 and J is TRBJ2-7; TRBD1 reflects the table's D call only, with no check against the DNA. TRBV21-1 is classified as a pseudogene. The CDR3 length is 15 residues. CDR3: CATPPGQGSFDEQYF. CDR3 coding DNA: TGTGCCACCCCCCCGGGACAGGGTAGCTTCGACGAGCAGTACTTC.

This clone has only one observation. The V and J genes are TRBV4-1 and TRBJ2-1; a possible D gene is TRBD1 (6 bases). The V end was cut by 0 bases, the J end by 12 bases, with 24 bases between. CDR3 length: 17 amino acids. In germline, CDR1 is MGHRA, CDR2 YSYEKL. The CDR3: CASSQDPAGQGFTWQFF. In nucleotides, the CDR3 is TGCGCCAGCAGCCAAGATCCCGCGGGCCAGGGGTTCACTTGGCAGTTCTTC.

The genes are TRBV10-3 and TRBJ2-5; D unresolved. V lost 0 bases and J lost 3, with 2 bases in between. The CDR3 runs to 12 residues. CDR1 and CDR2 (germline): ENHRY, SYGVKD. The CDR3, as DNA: TGTGCCATCAGTGAGTCGAAAGAGACCCAGTACTTC. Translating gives CAISESKETQYF.

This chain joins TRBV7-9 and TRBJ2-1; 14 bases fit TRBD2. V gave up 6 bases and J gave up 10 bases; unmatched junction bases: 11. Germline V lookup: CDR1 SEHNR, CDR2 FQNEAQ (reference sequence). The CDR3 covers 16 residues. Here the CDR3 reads CASSPPGLAGAQEQFF. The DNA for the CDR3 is TGTGCCAGCAGTCCGCCGGGACTAGCGGGAGCTCAGGAGCAGTTCTTC.

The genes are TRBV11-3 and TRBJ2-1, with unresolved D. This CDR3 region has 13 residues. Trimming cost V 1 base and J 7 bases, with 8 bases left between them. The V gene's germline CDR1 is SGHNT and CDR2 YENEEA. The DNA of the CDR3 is TGTGCCAGCAGCTTAGGGCCACGAAATGAGCAGTTCTTC. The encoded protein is CASSLGPRNEQFF.

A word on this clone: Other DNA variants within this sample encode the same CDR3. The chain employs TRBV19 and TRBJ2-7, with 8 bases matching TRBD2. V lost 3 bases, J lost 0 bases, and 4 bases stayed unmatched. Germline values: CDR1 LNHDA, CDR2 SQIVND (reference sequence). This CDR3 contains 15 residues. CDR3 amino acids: CASSILAGGSYEQYF. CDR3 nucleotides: TGTGCCAGTAGTATTTTGGCGGGAGGCTCCTACGAGCAGTACTTC.

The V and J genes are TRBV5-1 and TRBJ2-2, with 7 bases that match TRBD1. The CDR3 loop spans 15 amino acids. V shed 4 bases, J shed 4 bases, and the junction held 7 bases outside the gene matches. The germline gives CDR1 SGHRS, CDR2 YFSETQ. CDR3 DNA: TGCGCCAGCAGCGGGTACAGGGGAATCACCGGGGAGCTGTTTTTT. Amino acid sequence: CASSGYRGITGELFF.

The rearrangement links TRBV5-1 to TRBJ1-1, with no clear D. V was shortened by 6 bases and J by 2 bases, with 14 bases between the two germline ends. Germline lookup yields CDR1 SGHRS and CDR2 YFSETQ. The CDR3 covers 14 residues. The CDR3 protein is CASNSMRSNTEAFF. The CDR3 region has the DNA TGCGCCAGCAATTCGATGCGTTCCAACACTGAAGCTTTCTTT.

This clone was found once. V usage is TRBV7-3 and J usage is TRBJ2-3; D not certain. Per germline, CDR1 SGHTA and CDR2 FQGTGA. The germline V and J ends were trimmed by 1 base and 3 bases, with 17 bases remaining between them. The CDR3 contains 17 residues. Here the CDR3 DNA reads TGTGCCAGCAGCTTAAACCCCCCCCCTCGAGGAACAGATACGCAGTATTTT. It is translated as CASSLNPPPRGTDTQYF.

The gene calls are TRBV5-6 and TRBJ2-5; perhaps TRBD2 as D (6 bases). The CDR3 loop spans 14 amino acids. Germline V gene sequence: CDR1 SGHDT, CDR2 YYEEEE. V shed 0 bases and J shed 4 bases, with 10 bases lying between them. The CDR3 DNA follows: TGTGCCAGCAGCTTGGTCAAGGGAGGAGAGACCCAGTACTTC. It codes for CASSLVKGGETQYF.

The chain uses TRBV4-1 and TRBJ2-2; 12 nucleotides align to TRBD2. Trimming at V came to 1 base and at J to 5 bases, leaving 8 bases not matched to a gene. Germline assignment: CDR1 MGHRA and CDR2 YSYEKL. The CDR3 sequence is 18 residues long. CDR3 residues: CASSQALRTSGKTGELFF. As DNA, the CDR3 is TGCGCCAGCAGCCAAGCTCTTAGGACTAGCGGGAAAACCGGGGAGCTGTTTTTT.

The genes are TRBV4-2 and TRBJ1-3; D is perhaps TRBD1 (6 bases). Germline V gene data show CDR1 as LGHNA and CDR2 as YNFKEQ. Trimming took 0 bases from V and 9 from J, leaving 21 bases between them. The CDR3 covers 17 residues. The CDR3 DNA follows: TGTGCCAGCAGCCAAGAACCCCCGGGGGGGCGAGGGAGCACCATATATTTT. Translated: CASSQEPPGGRGSTIYF.

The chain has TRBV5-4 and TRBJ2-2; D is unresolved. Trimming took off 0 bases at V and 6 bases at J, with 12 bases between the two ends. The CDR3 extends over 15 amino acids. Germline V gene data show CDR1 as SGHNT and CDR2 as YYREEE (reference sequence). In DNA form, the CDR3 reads TGTGCCAGCAGCTTGGGCCTAGTCGGAGCCGGGGAGCTGTTTTTT. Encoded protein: CASSLGLVGAGELFF.

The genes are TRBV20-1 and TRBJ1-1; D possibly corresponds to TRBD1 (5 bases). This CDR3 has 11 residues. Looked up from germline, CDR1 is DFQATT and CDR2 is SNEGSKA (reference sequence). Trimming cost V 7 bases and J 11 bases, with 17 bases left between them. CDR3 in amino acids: CSVSTVLEAFF. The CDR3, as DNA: TGCAGTGTTTCGACAGTCCTAGAGGCTTTCTTT.

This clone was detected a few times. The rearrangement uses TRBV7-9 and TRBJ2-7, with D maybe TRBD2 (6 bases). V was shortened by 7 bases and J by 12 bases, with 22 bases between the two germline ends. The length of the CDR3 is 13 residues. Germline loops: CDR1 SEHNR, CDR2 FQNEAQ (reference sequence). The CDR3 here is CASIPRGGTRGYV. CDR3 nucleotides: TGTGCCAGCATCCCAAGGGGCGGGACGCGGGGGTACGTC.

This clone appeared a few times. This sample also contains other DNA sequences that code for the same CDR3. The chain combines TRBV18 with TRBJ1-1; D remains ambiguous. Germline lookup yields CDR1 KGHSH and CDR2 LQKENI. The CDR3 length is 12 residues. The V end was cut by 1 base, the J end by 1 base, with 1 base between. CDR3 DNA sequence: TGTGCCAGCTCACCACGGAACACTGAAGCTTTCTTT. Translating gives CASSPRNTEAFF. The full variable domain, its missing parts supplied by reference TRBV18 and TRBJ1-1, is NAGVMQNPRHLVRRRGQEARLRCSPMKGHSHVYWYRQLPEEGLKFMVYLQKENIIDESGMPKERFSAEFPKEGPSILRIQQVVRGDSAAYFCASSPRNTEAFFGQGTRLTVV.

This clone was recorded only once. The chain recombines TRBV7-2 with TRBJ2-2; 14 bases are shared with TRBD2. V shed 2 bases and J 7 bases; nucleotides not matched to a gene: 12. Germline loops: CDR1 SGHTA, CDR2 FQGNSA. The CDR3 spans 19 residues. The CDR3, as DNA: TGTGCCAGCAGCTTAAGTGTGGGGACTAGCGGGAGTACTGGCGGGGAGCTGTTTTTT. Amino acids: CASSLSVGTSGSTGGELFF.

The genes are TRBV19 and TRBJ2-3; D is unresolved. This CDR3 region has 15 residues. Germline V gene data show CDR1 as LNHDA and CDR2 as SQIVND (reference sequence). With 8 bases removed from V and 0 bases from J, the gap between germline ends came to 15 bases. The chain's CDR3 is CASSPARRSTDTQYF. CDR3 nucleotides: TGTGCCAGTTCTCCCGCACGTCGGAGCACAGATACGCAGTATTTT. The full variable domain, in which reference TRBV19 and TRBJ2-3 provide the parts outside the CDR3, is DGGITQSPKYLFRKEGQNVTLSCEQNLNHDAMYWYRQDPGQGLRLIYYSQIVNDFQKGDIAEGYSVSREKKESFPLTVTSAQKNPTAFYLCASSPARRSTDTQYFGPGTRLTVL.